This TCR beta chain was observed in a study of T cell changes during pregnancy in multiple sclerosis. Repertoires were generated with immunoSEQ multiplex PCR, while TCRdb's copy carries only in-frame clones and drops some. Among about 80,000 clones, 90% to 95% were seen once, and the ten largest hold over 1.3%. In germline, CDR1 is MNHEY, CDR2 SMNVEV (reference sequence). Trimming cost V 6 bases and J 3 bases, with 8 bases left between them. This CDR3 comprises 13 residues. The clonotype originates from a female donor with multiple sclerosis, enrolled in a pregnancy study. Sequences were derived from peripheral blood, sampled before pregnancy. V usage is TRBV27 and J usage is TRBJ2-2; no reliable D call. The CDR3 nucleotides read TGTGCCAGCAGAACAGAGTACACCGGGGAGCTGTTTTTT. This codes for CASRTEYTGELFF.